This T cell receptor (beta chain) originates from a study of shared clonotypes between healthy human individuals. At the level of the study: Contributing individuals were two females and a few males aged 18 to 49.

CD45RO-negative CD8 cells positively selected for CCR7 made up the naive population, which excluded terminally differentiated effector memory CD45RA+ cells. Findings and limits, study-wide: Sampling covered nothing but blood. Tissue TCR repertoires likely differ from those found in blood. It was anticipated that sequencing depth would influence how many clonotypes donors shared.

Germline V gene sequence: CDR1 WNHNN, CDR2 SYGVQD (reference sequence). This CDR3 spans 16 amino acids. The V and J ends lost 9 bases and 3 bases, in that order; junction bases with no gene match: 12. In the study's own analysis: There were no quality scores in the junction-only immunoSEQ sequences, so filtering differed. Using immunoSEQ multiplex PCR, the repertoire was profiled, and TCRdb retains in-frame clones only, with some absent. For V, J and clone size, that table is used; D and trimming come from the DNA. The sample contains some 1,900,000 clones, about 95% of which appear only once. There are a few counts of this clone. The target antigen is unknown.

Sequencing used naive CD8+ T cells sorted from blood. The rearrangement links TRBV10-1 to TRBJ1-5; 9 bases line up with TRBD1. This receptor was identified in a man between 18 and 35 years old in good health. Here the CDR3 DNA reads TGCGCCAGTCTCCGGGACAGGGCTAATTACAATCAGCCCCAGCATTTT. It translates to CASLRDRANYNQPQHF.